The 24 T cell receptor beta chains below were found in one sample sequenced in a study of OX40 agonist ivuxolimab in advanced cancers. Clones were read by immunoSEQ multiplex PCR, and TCRdb kept only the in-frame ones, dropping some. The sample lists around 35,000 clones; roughly 80% were seen once. This specimen was CD4+ or CD8+ T cells sorted from blood, taken in a trial of the OX40 agonist ivuxolimab. The receptors were gathered from an adult with an advanced solid tumor such as melanoma, head and neck, liver or kidney cancer.

V and J are TRBV28 and TRBJ2-7; D call uncertain. Germline CDR1 and CDR2: MDHEN and SYDVKM. The CDR3 is made up of 13 amino acids. The V end lost 6 bases, the J end lost 6 bases, and 15 bases lay between the germline ends. The CDR3 nucleotides read TGTGCCAGCAGCTCGGGTGGTCTGGCCGAGCAGTACTTC. This sequence encodes CASSSGGLAEQYF.

The V and J genes are TRBV21-1 and TRBJ1-3. TRBV21-1 is an annotated pseudogene. There are 14 residues in the CDR3. CDR3 nucleotides: TGTGCCAGCAGGCCCCCCGGCTCTGGAAACACCATATATTTT. It yields the protein CASRPPGSGNTIYF.

This clone was detected only once. The CDR3 reads CASGLWVHTGELFF. DNA of the CDR3: TGTGCTAGTGGTTTGTGGGTTCACACCGGGGAGCTGTTTTTT. The V call is TRBV12-5, the J call TRBJ2-2; D call uncertain. The V end was cut by 2 bases, the J end by 3 bases, with 7 bases between. The CDR3 is made up of 14 amino acids. Germline CDR1 and CDR2: LGHNT and FRNRAP.

J is TRBJ2-4 and V is TRBV29-1; no clear D gene. Germline V lookup: CDR1 SQVTM, CDR2 ANQGSEA. There are 12 residues in the CDR3. V lost 4 bases, J lost 11 bases, and 15 bases lay in between. The CDR3 loop is CSVGFRRKFQYF. In DNA form, the CDR3 reads TGCAGCGTTGGGTTCCGCAGGAAATTTCAGTACTTC.

About this clone itself: Relative to the germline gene, one junction end is altered; a read error may explain this. Here the CDR3 DNA reads TGTGCCAGCATCTTAGGAAACAGCTACAATGAGCAGTTCTTC. It translates to CASILGNSYNEQFF. The chain has TRBV7-9 and TRBJ2-1; D call uncertain. This CDR3 is built from 14 residues. From germline, CDR1 is SEHNR and CDR2 FQNEAQ (reference sequence).

The chain combines TRBV4-1 with TRBJ2-5; D is possibly TRBD1 (5 bases). The germline V gene encodes CDR1 MGHRA and CDR2 YSYEKL. This CDR3 comprises 16 residues. V lost 1 base and J lost 4, with 16 bases in between. The CDR3: CASSQVGRIRGETQYF. CDR3 bases: TGCGCCAGCAGCCAAGTAGGCAGGATTAGGGGAGAGACCCAGTACTTC.

J is TRBJ2-3 and V is TRBV10-1; weak D call: TRBD1 (5 bases). This CDR3 has 15 residues. The V end was cut by 3 bases, the J end by 0 bases, with 10 bases between. CDR1 and CDR2 (germline): WNHNN, SYGVQD (reference sequence). As DNA, the CDR3 is TGCGCCAGCAGTGATTGGAGACAGAGCACAGATACGCAGTATTTT. Its translation: CASSDWRQSTDTQYF.

The chain combines TRBV7-8 with TRBJ1-3; D gene unclear. The length of the CDR3 is 14 residues. V shed 5 bases and J shed 3 bases, with 11 bases lying between them. Germline loops: CDR1 SGHVS, CDR2 FQNEAQ. CDR3 sequence: CASSAPRFGNTIYF. The CDR3 region has the DNA TGTGCCAGCAGCGCCCCAAGGTTTGGAAACACCATATATTTT.

The chain employs TRBV5-4 and TRBJ2-5; the match to TRBD1 covers 7 bases. V lost 1 base, J lost 6 bases, and 3 bases stayed unmatched. The CDR3 spans 13 residues. Per germline, CDR1 SGHNT and CDR2 YYREEE (reference sequence). CDR3 loop: CASSLFRGQTQYF. In nucleotides, the CDR3 is TGTGCCAGCAGCTTGTTTAGGGGGCAGACCCAGTACTTC.

The chain is built from TRBV19 and TRBJ2-2; 7 bases are shared with TRBD2. CDR3 length equals 16 residues. The germline gives CDR1 LNHDA, CDR2 SQIVND (reference sequence). V was clipped by 5 bases and J by 4 bases; unmatched bases: 10. CDR3 nucleotide sequence: TGTGCCAGTAGTCCGTTGATAGCGGGTCCCACCGGGGAGCTGTTTTTT. As protein: CASSPLIAGPTGELFF. Together with reference TRBV19 and TRBJ2-2, the CDR3 gives the full variable domain: DGGITQSPKYLFRKEGQNVTLSCEQNLNHDAMYWYRQDPGQGLRLIYYSQIVNDFQKGDIAEGYSVSREKKESFPLTVTSAQKNPTAFYLCASSPLIAGPTGELFFGEGSRLTVL.

V usage is TRBV19 and J usage is TRBJ2-5, with D hard to call. Trimming cost V 8 bases and J 5 bases, with 15 bases left between them. The CDR3 runs 13 residues. The V gene's germline CDR1 is LNHDA and CDR2 SQIVND (reference sequence). The CDR3 DNA reads TGTGCCAGTTCCCTAATACGATCTGAGACCCAGTACTTC. Encoded protein: CASSLIRSETQYF.

This sequence joins TRBV19 and TRBJ2-2; D remains ambiguous. CDR1 LNHDA and CDR2 SQIVND come from the germline V gene (reference sequence). The CDR3 extends over 13 amino acids. Trimming left V 6 bases short and J 6 bases short, with 11 bases between. In nucleotides, the CDR3 is TGTGCCAGTAGCCAGATCCCGCCCGGGGAGCTGTTTTTT. Protein product: CASSQIPPGELFF.

J is TRBJ1-5 and V is TRBV6-6, with TRBD1 matching 7 bases. CDR1 is MNHNY and CDR2 is SVGAGI in the germline V gene (reference sequence). V gave up 6 bases and J gave up 2 bases; unmatched junction bases: 4. This CDR3 has 14 residues. CDR3 sequence reads: CASRDREGNQPQHF. DNA of the CDR3: TGTGCCAGCAGAGACAGGGAAGGCAATCAGCCCCAGCATTTT.

The chain uses TRBV6-1 and TRBJ2-2; no definite D call. The germline V gene has CDR1 MNHNS and CDR2 SASEGT. V lost 0 bases and J 7 bases, leaving 9 bases between the germline ends. CDR3 length: 14 amino acids. CDR3 nucleotides: TGTGCCAGCAGTGAAGCGGCAGCCGTCGGGGAGCTGTTTTTT. This translates into CASSEAAAVGELFF.

The chain joins TRBV19 to TRBJ1-5; no firm D call. V was clipped by 9 bases and J by 0 bases, with 9 bases between them. The CDR3 consists of 13 residues. CDR1 LNHDA and CDR2 SQIVND come from the germline V gene (reference sequence). The CDR3 DNA reads TGTGCCAGCTCCGGGTTTAGCAATCAGCCCCAGCATTTT. Protein sequence: CASSGFSNQPQHF.

This clone was counted only a few times. The rearrangement joins TRBV25-1 to TRBJ2-7; D unresolved. The CDR3 has 11 residues. Germline assignment: CDR1 MGHDK and CDR2 SYGVNS. Trimming stripped 2 bases from V and 6 bases from J, with 5 bases between. The CDR3 sequence: CASSEVGEQYF. The CDR3 DNA reads TGTGCCAGCAGTGAAGTAGGCGAGCAGTACTTC.

The CDR3 region is CASSGISGRDRDTQYF. CDR3 DNA: TGTGCCAGCAGTGGGATTAGCGGGAGAGACAGAGATACGCAGTATTTT. J is TRBJ2-3 and V is TRBV6-1; 9 bases align to TRBD2. The germline gives CDR1 MNHNS, CDR2 SASEGT. V lost 4 bases and J lost 5; bases outside the gene matches: 10. This CDR3 comprises 16 residues.

The chain links TRBV5-1 to TRBJ2-7, with 11 bases aligning to TRBD1. The CDR3 is 15 residues long. The germline CDR1 and CDR2 sequences are SGHRS and YFSETQ. V was clipped by 1 base and J by 2 bases; unmatched bases: 2. CDR3 DNA sequence: TGCGCCAGCAGCTTGCTGGGACAGGGGGCCTACGAGCAGTACTTC. It specifies CASSLLGQGAYEQYF.

This chain joins TRBV6-1 and TRBJ2-5; D is ambiguous. V was shortened by 9 bases and J by 0 bases, with 5 bases between the two germline ends. The CDR3 has 11 amino acids. Germline-derived CDR1 and CDR2 are MNHNS and SASEGT. The CDR3 is CARGDQETQYF. CDR3 sequence (DNA): TGTGCCAGAGGCGACCAAGAGACCCAGTACTTC.

The rearrangement joins TRBV11-2 to TRBJ2-1, with D maybe TRBD1 (5 bases). Per germline, CDR1 SGHAT and CDR2 FQNNGV. Trimming cost V 1 base and J 2 bases, with 15 bases left between them. The CDR3 totals 17 residues. The DNA for the CDR3 is TGTGCCAGCAGCTTAGTAGTTGGACAACCCACCTACAATGAGCAGTTCTTC. This gives the protein CASSLVVGQPTYNEQFF.

This chain joins TRBV5-6 and TRBJ1-1, with TRBD1 matching over 9 bases. CDR1 and CDR2 (germline): SGHDT, YYEEEE. V lost 5 bases to trimming and J lost 3 bases; unmatched junction nucleotides: 5. The CDR3 extends over 14 amino acids. In DNA, the CDR3 is TGTGCCAGCAGATATCGGGACAGGGACACTGAAGCTTTCTTT. Encoded protein: CASRYRDRDTEAFF.

The CDR3 reads CASSFGGLPLIEQFF. The CDR3 region has the DNA TGCGCCAGCAGCTTTGGGGGACTACCTCTCATTGAGCAGTTCTTC. The chain is built from TRBV5-1 and TRBJ2-1, with TRBD2 matching over 7 bases. J was trimmed by 9 bases and V by 2 bases; bases with no gene match: 11. The germline V gene encodes CDR1 SGHRS and CDR2 YFSETQ. The CDR3 extends over 15 amino acids.

The V and J genes are TRBV7-8 and TRBJ2-5; D uncertain. The V and J ends lost 2 bases and 0 bases respectively, with 7 bases between them. Per germline, CDR1 SGHVS and CDR2 FQNEAQ. CDR3 size: 14 residues. The CDR3 sequence is CASSLSLNQETQYF. The CDR3 bases are TGTGCCAGCAGCTTATCGCTAAACCAAGAGACCCAGTACTTC.

The chain combines TRBV19 with TRBJ1-3; no clear D gene. Per the germline V gene, CDR1 is LNHDA and CDR2 is SQIVND (reference sequence). This CDR3 spans 11 amino acids. V shed 8 bases and J shed 4 bases, with 6 bases lying between them. The CDR3 sequence: CASAKGNTIYF. The CDR3 coding sequence is TGTGCCAGTGCTAAAGGAAACACCATATATTTT.